This TCR beta chain is from a study of OX40 agonist ivuxolimab in advanced cancers. At the level of the study: Antecedent anti-PD-1, anti-PD-L1 or anti-CTLA-4 therapy was permissible, with around 40% having received some. Two patients with cutaneous melanoma and one with hepatocellular carcinoma, three in total, showed partial responses.

Regarding this clone: Its antigen remains unidentified.

Measured with immunoSEQ multiplex PCR; TCRdb has only the in-frame clones, and not every one. The table has some 41,000 clones, approximately 81% seen once. Study-level points and caveats: The work left the antigen specificity of expanded peripheral T cells undetermined. Expanded clones were, on average, more numerous among CD8+ T cells than CD4+.

The CDR3 spans 14 residues. The V gene's germline CDR1 is SGDLS and CDR2 YYNGEE. V shed 0 bases and J shed 1 base, with 7 bases lying between them. This clonotype originated in an adult with an advanced solid tumor such as melanoma, head and neck, liver or kidney cancer. Source: CD4+ or CD8+ T cells sorted from blood, taken in a trial of the OX40 agonist ivuxolimab. The chain has TRBV9 and TRBJ1-1; possibly TRBD1 for D (6 bases). In DNA form, the CDR3 reads TGTGCCAGCAGCGTAGTGGGGGCGAACACTGAAGCTTTCTTT. Residues: CASSVVGANTEAFF. Full variable domain (rest looked up from reference TRBV9 and TRBJ1-1): DSGVTQTPKHLITATGQRVTLRCSPRSGDLSVYWYQQSLDQGLQFLIQYYNGEERAKGNILERFSAQQFPDLHSELNLSSLELGDSALYFCASSVVGANTEAFFGQGTRLTVV.